Described below is a single T cell receptor beta chain sequence and its context. Its specificity is not known. The CDR3 is 14 amino acids. The V segment lost 6 bases and the J segment 9 bases; nucleotides outside the gene matches: 7. The sample originates from a study of T cell repertoires in cytomegalovirus infection. Study-level information: Matching HLA type, along with CMV infection, was indicated by public TCR beta signatures. General observations from the study: HLA-C-restricted CMV clonotypes gave the most frequent clonotype in two of eight donors. Frequencies of public TCR beta families were cumulated, and this identified carriers of CMV plus the relevant HLA.

Each CDR3 protein is one row after TCRdb ran MiXCR on the reads. Of some 320,000 distinct CDR3 sequences listed, around a tenth were seen once; the top ten hold approximately 4.7%. This TCR derives from a human donor in good health (CMV status not recorded). Some clones in this sample may be carry-over from other donors' samples. Input material: PBMCs. This chain joins TRBV12-3 or TRBV12-4 and TRBJ2-1; 11 bases are shared with TRBD2. This chain's CDR3 is CASSTTSGAGEQFF. The CDR3 DNA reads TGTGCCAGCAGCACGACTAGCGGGGCGGGTGAGCAGTTCTTC.